The clone carrying this TCR beta chain was seen at least ten times. Antigen specificity is unknown. The sample belongs to a study of CD8 T cells in ankylosing spondylitis. Study observations and caveats: Reports say disease-linked clones showed up significantly more in matched ankylosing spondylitis synovial fluid. Earlier studies detected some motif variants in reactive arthritis synovial fluid and blood. The study identified a TCR beta motif of under ten highly homologous variants that appeared characteristic of ankylosing spondylitis blood.

This CDR3 has 13 amino acids. Trimming removed 8 bases from V and 6 bases from J, with 17 bases in between. Germline V gene lookup returns CDR1 DFQATT and CDR2 SNEGSKA (reference sequence). From the 5' RACE reads, TCRdb called clonotypes with MiXCR, one entry per CDR3 protein. The table has approximately 520,000 distinct CDR3 sequences, approximately 5% seen once. The TCR was taken from a male donor with ankylosing spondylitis. The chain employs TRBV20-1 and TRBJ2-1; D is perhaps TRBD2 (7 bases). The sequencing input was blood, either unsorted or a sorted T cell fraction (not recorded which). Here the CDR3 DNA reads TGCAGTACTCGACCAGGGGAGGGCAATGAGCAGTTCTTC. Translating it yields CSTRPGEGNEQFF.